This T cell receptor beta chain comes out of a study of blood T cell repertoires in COVID-19. For the study at large: The samples span acute and convalescent COVID-19 from the United States, Italy and Spain.

Trimming left V 2 bases short and J 3 bases short, with 14 bases between. CDR1 KGHSH and CDR2 LQKENI come from the germline V gene. CDR3 size: 15 residues. Generated by immunoSEQ multiplex PCR, the TCRdb table keeps only in-frame clones and is missing some. The data hold 250,000 to 350,000 clones, with roughly 90% observed a single time. The sample was peripheral blood. This clonotype was sampled from a woman aged 40 to 55 who had recovered from COVID-19. The V and J genes are TRBV18 and TRBJ2-7; tentatively, D is TRBD2 (5 bases). CDR3 in DNA: TGTGCCAGCTCACCATCGAGCGGCCTCGACTACGAGCAGTACTTC. This encodes CASSPSSGLDYEQYF.